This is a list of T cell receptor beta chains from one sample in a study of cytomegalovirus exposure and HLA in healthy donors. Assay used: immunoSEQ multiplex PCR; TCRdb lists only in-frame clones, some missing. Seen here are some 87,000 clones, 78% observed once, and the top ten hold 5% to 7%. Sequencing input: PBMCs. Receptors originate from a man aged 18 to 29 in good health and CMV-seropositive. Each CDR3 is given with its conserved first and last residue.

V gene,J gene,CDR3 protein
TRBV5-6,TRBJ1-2,CASRPSRDRGGYGYTF
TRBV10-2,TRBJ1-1,CASSASSTGAFF
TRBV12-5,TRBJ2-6,CASVPRGGYLYSGANVLTF
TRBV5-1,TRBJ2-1,CASSFQSAASGRDEQFF
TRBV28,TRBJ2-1,CASSLPGTNYNEQFF
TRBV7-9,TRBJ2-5,CASSSHRGQETQYF
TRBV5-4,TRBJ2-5,CASSLDTRAETQYF
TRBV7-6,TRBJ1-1,CASSFVLQGAEAFF
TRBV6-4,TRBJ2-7,CASSDPDFREQYF
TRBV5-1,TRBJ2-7,CASSLFRGRNEQYF
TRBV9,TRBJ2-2,CASSGPRVNTGELFF
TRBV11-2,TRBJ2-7,CASSSLAGTYEQYF
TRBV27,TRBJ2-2,CASRQGLYTGELFF
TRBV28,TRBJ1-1,CASSSRTGKVDEAFF
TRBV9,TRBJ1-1,CASSVSPENTEAFF
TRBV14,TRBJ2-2,CASSQVGTGITGELFF
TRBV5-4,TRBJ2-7,CASSSRQGFGSYEQYF
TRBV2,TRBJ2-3,CASRDTSVSTDTQYF
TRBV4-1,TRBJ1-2,CASSQGPGPSNGYTF
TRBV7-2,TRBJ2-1,CASSSSRLIPGEQFF
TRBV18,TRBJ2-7,CASSPGLLSYEQYF
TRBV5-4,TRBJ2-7,CASSTSGSHEQYF
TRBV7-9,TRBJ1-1,CASSLALGNTEAFF
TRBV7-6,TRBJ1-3,CASSQRQGPGNTIYF
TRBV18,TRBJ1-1,CASSTGTSTEAFF
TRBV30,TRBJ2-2,CAWKRGPTGELFF
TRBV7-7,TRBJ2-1,CASSLGFGNNEQFF
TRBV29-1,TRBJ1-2,CSVDVHAGGYGYTF
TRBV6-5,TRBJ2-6,CASSGQGSGANVLTF